This T cell receptor beta chain was captured in a study of Ad26.COV2.S vaccination and SARS-CoV-2 variants. Comments on this clone: The target antigen is unknown.

Study-wide findings and caveats: Vaccine recipients and placebo recipients showed similar non-spike TCR breadth. Reportedly, spike-specific CD8+ and CD4+ T cell responses achieved substantial breadth once vaccination had taken place. Individuals receiving vaccine had higher spike-specific TCR breadth than placebo recipients did.

TCRdb's table, derived via immunoSEQ multiplex PCR, lists solely in-frame clones and lacks some. In the table there are fewer than 600,000 clones, about nine tenths of which are singletons. Treatment given: around 19 received Ad26.COV2.S at low or high dose, single or two shots; 5 received placebo; per-sample allocation not given. It was on day 63 after the first vaccine or placebo injection that samples were taken. The sequencing used peripheral blood, collected in a trial of Ad26.COV2.S vaccine versus placebo. The sequence derives from a person between 18 and 60 years old who received the Ad26.COV2.S COVID-19 vaccine or a placebo.

The CDR3 DNA sequence: TGTGCCAGCAGCTTAGGTTACTACTACAATGAGCAGTTCTTC. Amino acids: CASSLGYYYNEQFF. J is TRBJ2-1 and V is TRBV7-8; D uncertain. V lost 1 base to trimming and J lost 3 bases, with 7 bases between them. CDR1 SGHVS and CDR2 FQNEAQ come from the germline V gene. The CDR3 is 14 amino acids.